Listed here are 15 T cell receptor beta chains from one sample, sequenced in a study of T-cell reconstitution after alpha-beta-depleted transplantation in children. Unique molecular identifiers featured in how the TCRbeta library was prepared. TCRdb passed the PCR reads through MiXCR, listing each CDR3 protein once. The profile shows around 300,000 distinct CDR3 sequences, around 25% of them singletons. Sample: PBMCs, mostly from graft donor cells, taken 180 days after TCRalphabeta/CD19-depleted stem cell transplant. Source of these receptors: a male patient under 18 who had a stem cell transplant for acute lymphoblastic leukemia, so the T cells may come from the graft donor.

This clonotype has ten or more counts. The rearrangement joins TRBV7-9 to TRBJ2-2; D is perhaps TRBD1 (6 bases). Trimming left V 2 bases short and J 8 bases short, with 9 bases between. The germline gives CDR1 SEHNR, CDR2 FQNEAQ (reference sequence). The CDR3 extends over 13 amino acids. The CDR3 region has the DNA TGTGCCAGCAGCTTAATCGGACAGGGGGAGCTGTTTTTT. Its translation: CASSLIGQGELFF.

The chain links TRBV12-3 or TRBV12-4 to TRBJ2-7; 8 bases align to TRBD1. This CDR3 has 17 residues. With V trimmed by 6 bases and J by 2 bases, 15 bases remained unmatched. The CDR3 DNA follows: TGTGCCAGCAGCGTACATTCGGGGACAGGTGACCCCTACGAGCAGTACTTC. Translated, it gives CASSVHSGTGDPYEQYF.

The chain joins TRBV7-3 to TRBJ2-2, with 9 bases lining up with TRBD2. V lost 3 bases, J lost 8 bases, and 7 bases stayed unmatched. This CDR3 has 15 residues. CDR1 is SGHTA and CDR2 is FQGTGA in the germline V gene. The CDR3 nucleotides are TGTGCCAGCAGCTTGATAGCGGGAGTTTCGGGGGAGCTGTTTTTT. Its protein product is CASSLIAGVSGELFF. Based on the CDR3 plus reference TRBV7-3 and TRBJ2-2, the full variable domain is GAGVSQTPSNKVTEKGKYVELRCDPISGHTALYWYRQSLGQGPEFLIYFQGTGAADDSGLPNDRFFAVRPEGSVSTLKIQRTERGDSAVYLCASSLIAGVSGELFFGEGSRLTVL.

The chain couples TRBV20-1 to TRBJ2-7, with TRBD2 matching over 9 bases. Losses at the gene ends were 0 bases for V and 3 bases for J; bases not matched to a gene: 9. This CDR3 is built from 16 residues. Germline lookup yields CDR1 DFQATT and CDR2 SNEGSKA (reference sequence). CDR3 sequence (DNA): TGCAGTGCTAGAGAGGGGCTAGCGGGAAAGGTCTACGAGCAGTACTTC. It encodes CSAREGLAGKVYEQYF.

V gene TRBV7-3 combines with J gene TRBJ1-6; no definite D call. The CDR3 spans 13 residues. The germline CDR1 and CDR2 sequences are SGHTA and FQGTGA. The V end was cut by 0 bases, the J end by 7 bases, with 4 bases between. The CDR3 DNA reads TGTGCCAGCAGCTTAACGACCAATTCACCCCTCCACTTT. Protein: CASSLTTNSPLHF.

The rearrangement joins TRBV24-1 to TRBJ2-1; a possible D gene is TRBD1 (5 bases). Germline CDR1 is KGHDR and CDR2 is SFDVKD. The CDR3 extends over 16 amino acids. V was trimmed by 3 bases and J by 4 bases, leaving 15 bases between them. In DNA form, the CDR3 reads TGTGCCACCAGTGATAGTTTGGCAGGGTATTACAATGAGCAGTTCTTC. As protein: CATSDSLAGYYNEQFF.

This clonotype was counted a single time. One end of the junction varies from germline; a read error may be responsible. The genes are TRBV20-1 and TRBJ2-5, with a weak D call TRBD2 (5 bases). Germline V gene data show CDR1 as DFQATT and CDR2 as SNEGSKA (reference sequence). This CDR3 is 17 amino acids long. CDR3 bases: TGCTGTGCTAGCAAATCGAGAGGGAGAACTCTCCGAGAGACCCAGTACTTC. The encoded protein is CCASKSRGRTLRETQYF.

This chain connects TRBV5-1 to TRBJ2-5; D is perhaps TRBD2 (6 bases). There are 15 residues in the CDR3. CDR1 and CDR2 from the germline V gene are SGHRS and YFSETQ. The V end was cut by 5 bases, the J end by 1 base, with 15 bases between. The CDR3 loop reads CASSYFGGFQETQYF. CDR3 coding DNA: TGCGCCAGCAGTTATTTCGGAGGGTTCCAAGAGACCCAGTACTTC.

This clonotype was recorded a few times. This rearrangement joins TRBV5-1 to TRBJ2-1; unclear D gene. Trimming removed 4 bases at V and 0 bases at J, with 29 bases between. The germline gives CDR1 SGHRS, CDR2 YFSETQ. The CDR3 has 21 residues. CDR3 amino acids: CASSLRPSYEELRSSYNEQFF. The CDR3 DNA is TGCGCCAGCAGCCTTCGCCCTTCGTACGAGGAACTTCGGAGCTCCTACAATGAGCAGTTCTTC.

This clonotype was recorded once. The chain couples TRBV11-1 to TRBJ1-4; maybe TRBD1 (5 bases). CDR3 size: 17 residues. The V gene's germline CDR1 is SGHAT and CDR2 FQDESV (reference sequence). Trimming pared 1 base from V and 1 base from J, leaving 13 bases between. The DNA for the CDR3 is TGTGCCAGCAGCTTAGAAATCGGGGCTGGAACTAATGAAAAACTGTTTTTT. Translation: CASSLEIGAGTNEKLFF.

This clonotype was picked up a small number of times. The chain combines TRBV12-3 or TRBV12-4 with TRBJ2-2; D uncertain. Deletions cut 4 bases from V and 6 bases from J, with 12 bases between. CDR3 length equals 14 residues. For the CDR3, the DNA is TGTGCCAGCAGTTACAAAGGTGGGGCCGGGGAGCTGTTTTTT. Amino acid sequence: CASSYKGGAGELFF.

This clonotype was seen a few times. The V gene is TRBV6-1, the J gene TRBJ2-7; possibly TRBD2 for D (6 bases). This CDR3 is built from 15 residues. Germline values: CDR1 MNHNS, CDR2 SASEGT. V lost 7 bases and J 2 bases, leaving 18 bases between the germline ends. CDR3: CASIPRAGPAYEQYF. For the CDR3, the DNA is TGTGCCAGCATCCCCCGGGCGGGACCAGCCTACGAGCAGTACTTC.

V is TRBV5-1 and J is TRBJ2-3; D remains unclear. Germline V lookup: CDR1 SGHRS, CDR2 YFSETQ. Trimming left V 0 bases short and J 0 bases short, with 8 bases between. The CDR3 covers 15 residues. The CDR3 nucleotides are TGCGCCAGCAGCTTGGCACTACCTAGCACAGATACGCAGTATTTT. Translating gives CASSLALPSTDTQYF.

This clonotype appeared a few times. This chain connects TRBV20-1 to TRBJ2-7; maybe TRBD2 (6 bases). The germline CDR1 and CDR2 sequences are DFQATT and SNEGSKA (reference sequence). V lost 5 bases and J lost 3, with 17 bases in between. The CDR3 runs 14 residues. The CDR3 coding sequence is TGCAGTGCTTTTCGACTAGGGGATGACTACGAGCAGTACTTC. This encodes CSAFRLGDDYEQYF.

This clonotype was picked up a small number of times. The V call is TRBV20-1, the J call TRBJ2-7; D call uncertain. Germline CDR1 and CDR2: DFQATT and SNEGSKA (reference sequence). The CDR3 spans 13 residues. V was cut by 0 bases and J by 0 bases, with 6 bases left in between. The CDR3 loop reads CSARDKFSYEQYF. The DNA for the CDR3 is TGCAGTGCTAGAGATAAATTCTCCTACGAGCAGTACTTC.